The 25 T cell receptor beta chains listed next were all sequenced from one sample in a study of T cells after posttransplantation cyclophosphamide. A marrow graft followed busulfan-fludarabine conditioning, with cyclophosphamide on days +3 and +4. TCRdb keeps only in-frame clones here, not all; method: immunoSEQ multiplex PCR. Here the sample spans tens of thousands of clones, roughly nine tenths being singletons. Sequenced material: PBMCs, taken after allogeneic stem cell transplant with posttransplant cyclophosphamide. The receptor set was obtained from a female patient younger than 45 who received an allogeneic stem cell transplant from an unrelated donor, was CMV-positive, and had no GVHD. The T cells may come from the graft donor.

DNA for the CDR3: TGTGCCTTTTCGGCAGGGGTGAACACTGAAGCTTTCTTT. This codes for CAFSAGVNTEAFF. The chain uses TRBV5-4 and TRBJ1-1; a weak D match, TRBD1 (6 bases). This CDR3 is 13 amino acids long. Germline V CDR1 and CDR2: SGHNT, YYREEE (reference sequence). Deletions cut 10 bases from V and 0 bases from J, with 13 bases between.

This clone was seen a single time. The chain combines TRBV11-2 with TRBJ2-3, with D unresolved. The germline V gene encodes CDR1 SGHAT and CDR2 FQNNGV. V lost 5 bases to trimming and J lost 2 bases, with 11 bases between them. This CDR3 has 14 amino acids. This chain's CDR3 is CASSLYRYTDTQYF. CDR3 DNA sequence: TGTGCCAGCAGCCTCTACAGATACACAGATACGCAGTATTTT.

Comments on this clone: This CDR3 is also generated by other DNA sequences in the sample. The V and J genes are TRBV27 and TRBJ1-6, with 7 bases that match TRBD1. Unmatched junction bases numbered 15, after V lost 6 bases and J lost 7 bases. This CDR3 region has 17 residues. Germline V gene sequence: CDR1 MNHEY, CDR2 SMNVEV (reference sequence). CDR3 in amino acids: CASSHLKLTGSNSPLHF. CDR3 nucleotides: TGTGCCAGCAGCCATTTAAAGCTGACAGGGTCCAATTCACCCCTCCACTTT.

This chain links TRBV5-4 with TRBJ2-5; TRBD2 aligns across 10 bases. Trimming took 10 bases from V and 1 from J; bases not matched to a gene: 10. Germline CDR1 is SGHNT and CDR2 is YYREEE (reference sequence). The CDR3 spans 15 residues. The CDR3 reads CAWGPASGGQETQYF. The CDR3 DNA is TGTGCCTGGGGCCCGGCTAGCGGGGGCCAAGAGACCCAGTACTTC.

The CDR3 protein is CASSITAGPYNEQFF. The CDR3 DNA follows: TGTGCCAGTAGTATAACGGCAGGCCCCTACAATGAGCAGTTCTTC. The chain is built from TRBV19 and TRBJ2-1; no firm D call. From germline, CDR1 is LNHDA and CDR2 SQIVND (reference sequence). Deletions cut 2 bases from V and 2 bases from J, with 10 bases between. The CDR3 contains 15 residues.

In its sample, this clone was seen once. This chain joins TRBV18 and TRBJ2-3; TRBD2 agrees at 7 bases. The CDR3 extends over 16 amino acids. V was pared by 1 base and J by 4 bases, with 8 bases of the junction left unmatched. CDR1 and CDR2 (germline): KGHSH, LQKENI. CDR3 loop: CASSPLSGVKPDTQYF. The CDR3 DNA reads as TGTGCCAGCTCACCACTAAGCGGGGTGAAACCAGATACGCAGTATTTT.

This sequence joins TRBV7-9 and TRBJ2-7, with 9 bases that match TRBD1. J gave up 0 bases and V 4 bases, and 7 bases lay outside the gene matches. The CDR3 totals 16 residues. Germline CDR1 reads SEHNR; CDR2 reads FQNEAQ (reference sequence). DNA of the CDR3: TGTGCCAGCAGCTCCCCCGGACAGGGGATCTCCTACGAGCAGTACTTC. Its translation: CASSSPGQGISYEQYF.

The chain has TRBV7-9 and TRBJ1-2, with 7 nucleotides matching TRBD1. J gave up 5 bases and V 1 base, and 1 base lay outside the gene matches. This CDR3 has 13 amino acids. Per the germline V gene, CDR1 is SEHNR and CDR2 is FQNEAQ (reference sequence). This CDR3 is CASSLGQGYGYTF. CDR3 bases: TGTGCCAGCAGCTTAGGACAGGGATATGGCTACACCTTC.

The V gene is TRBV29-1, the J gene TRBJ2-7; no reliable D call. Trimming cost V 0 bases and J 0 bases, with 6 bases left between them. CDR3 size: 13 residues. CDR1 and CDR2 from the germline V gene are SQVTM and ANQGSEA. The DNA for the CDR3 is TGCAGCGTTGAAGATCACGGCTCCTACGAGCAGTACTTC. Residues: CSVEDHGSYEQYF.

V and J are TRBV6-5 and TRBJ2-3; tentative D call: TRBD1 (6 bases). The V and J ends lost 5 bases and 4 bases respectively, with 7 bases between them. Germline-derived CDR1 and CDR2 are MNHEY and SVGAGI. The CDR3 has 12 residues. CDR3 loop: CASSPGADTQYF. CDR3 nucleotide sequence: TGTGCCAGCAGTCCAGGGGCAGATACGCAGTATTTT.

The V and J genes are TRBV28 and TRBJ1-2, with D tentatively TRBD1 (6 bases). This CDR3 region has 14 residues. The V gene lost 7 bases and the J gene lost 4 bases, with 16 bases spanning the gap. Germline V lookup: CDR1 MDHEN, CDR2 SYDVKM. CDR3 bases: TGTGCCAGCATTCAAGACAGGCCTGGCTATGGCTACACCTTC. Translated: CASIQDRPGYGYTF.

The CDR3 nucleotides read TGTGCCAGCAGTTACTCGACTGAGGCGGGGGTAGATGGCTACACCTTC. Amino acid sequence: CASSYSTEAGVDGYTF. The gene calls are TRBV6-5 and TRBJ1-2; a possible D gene is TRBD1 (5 bases). V was clipped by 0 bases and J by 6 bases, with 17 bases between them. Germline CDR1 MNHEY, CDR2 SVGAGI. This CDR3 region has 16 residues.

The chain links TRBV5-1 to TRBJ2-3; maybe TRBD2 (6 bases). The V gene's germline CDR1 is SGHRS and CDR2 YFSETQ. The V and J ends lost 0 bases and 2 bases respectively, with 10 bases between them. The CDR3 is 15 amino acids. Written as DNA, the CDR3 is TGCGCCAGCAGCTTGGTAACGGGGGACACAGATACGCAGTATTTT. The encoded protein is CASSLVTGDTDTQYF.

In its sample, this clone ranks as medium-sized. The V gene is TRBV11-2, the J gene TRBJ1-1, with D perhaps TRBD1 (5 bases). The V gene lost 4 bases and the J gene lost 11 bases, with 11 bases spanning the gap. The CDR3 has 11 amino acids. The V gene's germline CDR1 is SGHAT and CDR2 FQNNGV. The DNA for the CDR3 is TGTGCCAGCAGCTCAGGGTTGGACGCTTTCTTT. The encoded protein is CASSSGLDAFF.

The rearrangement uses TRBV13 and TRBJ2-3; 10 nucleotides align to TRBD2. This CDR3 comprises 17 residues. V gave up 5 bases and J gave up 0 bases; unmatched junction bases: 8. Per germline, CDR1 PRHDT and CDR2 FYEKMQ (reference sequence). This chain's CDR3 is CASSPLAGLASTDTQYF. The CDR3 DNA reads TGTGCCAGCAGCCCACTAGCGGGGTTAGCTAGCACAGATACGCAGTATTTT.

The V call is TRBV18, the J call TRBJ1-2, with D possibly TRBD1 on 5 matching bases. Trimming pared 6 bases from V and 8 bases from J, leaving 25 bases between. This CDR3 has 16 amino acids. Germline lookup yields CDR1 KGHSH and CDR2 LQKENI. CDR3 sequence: CASSATDGTTSHGYTF. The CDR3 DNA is TGTGCCAGCTCCGCCACCGACGGGACTACTTCGCACGGCTACACCTTC.

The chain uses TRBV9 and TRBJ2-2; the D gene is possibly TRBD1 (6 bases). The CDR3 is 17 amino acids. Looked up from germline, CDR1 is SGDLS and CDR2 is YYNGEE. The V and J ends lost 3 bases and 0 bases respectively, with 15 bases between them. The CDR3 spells CASSDPDRATNTGELFF. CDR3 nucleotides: TGTGCCAGCAGCGACCCGGACAGAGCTACGAACACCGGGGAGCTGTTTTTT. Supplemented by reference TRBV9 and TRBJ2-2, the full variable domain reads DSGVTQTPKHLITATGQRVTLRCSPRSGDLSVYWYQQSLDQGLQFLIQYYNGEERAKGNILERFSAQQFPDLHSELNLSSLELGDSALYFCASSDPDRATNTGELFFGEGSRLTVL.

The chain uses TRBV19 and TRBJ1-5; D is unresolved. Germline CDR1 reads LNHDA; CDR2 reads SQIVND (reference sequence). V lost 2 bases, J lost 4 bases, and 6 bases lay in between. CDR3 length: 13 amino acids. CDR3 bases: TGTGCCAGTAGTATAAGCGGAAATCAGCCCCAGCATTTT. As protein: CASSISGNQPQHF.

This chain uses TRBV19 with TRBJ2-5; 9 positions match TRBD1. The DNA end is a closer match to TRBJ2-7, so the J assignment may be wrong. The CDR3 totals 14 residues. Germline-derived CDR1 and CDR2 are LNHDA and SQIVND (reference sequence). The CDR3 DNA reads TGTGCCAGTAGTAGACGACAGGGGGCCTACGAGCAGTACTTC. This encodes CASSRRQGAYEQYF.

The CDR3 region has the DNA TGTGCCACCAGCAGCTGGCCAGGCCAAGAGACCCAGTACTTC. Amino acids: CATSSWPGQETQYF. V usage is TRBV15 and J usage is TRBJ2-5, with D unclear. Germline V gene sequence: CDR1 LNHNV, CDR2 YYDKDF (reference sequence). This CDR3 region has 14 residues. V was shortened by 3 bases and J by 1 base, with 9 bases between the two germline ends.

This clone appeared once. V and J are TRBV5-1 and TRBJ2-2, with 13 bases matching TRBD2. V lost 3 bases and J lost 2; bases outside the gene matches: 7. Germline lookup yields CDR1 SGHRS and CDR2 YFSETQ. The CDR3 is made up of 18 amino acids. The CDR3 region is CASSSFGLAGENTGELFF. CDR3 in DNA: TGCGCCAGCAGCTCCTTCGGACTAGCGGGGGAAAACACCGGGGAGCTGTTTTTT.

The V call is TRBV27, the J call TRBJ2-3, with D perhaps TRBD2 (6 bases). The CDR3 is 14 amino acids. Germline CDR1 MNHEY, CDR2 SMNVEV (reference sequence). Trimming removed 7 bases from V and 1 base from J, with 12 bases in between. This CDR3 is CASMEGTRTDTQYF. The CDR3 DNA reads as TGTGCCAGCATGGAGGGGACTCGCACAGATACGCAGTATTTT.

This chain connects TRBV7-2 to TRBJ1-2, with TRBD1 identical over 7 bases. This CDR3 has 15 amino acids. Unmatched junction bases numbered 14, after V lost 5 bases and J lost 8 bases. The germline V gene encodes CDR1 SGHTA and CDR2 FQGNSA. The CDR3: CASSPPTGYRFGYTF. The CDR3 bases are TGTGCCAGCAGCCCTCCGACAGGGTACCGGTTCGGCTACACCTTC.

The CDR3 coding sequence is TGCGCCAGCAGCTTGACAGGGTTGGGCACTGAAGCTTTCTTT. This sequence encodes CASSLTGLGTEAFF. The rearrangement joins TRBV5-1 to TRBJ1-1, with D possibly being TRBD1 (6 bases). Germline-derived CDR1 and CDR2 are SGHRS and YFSETQ. There are 14 residues in the CDR3. Trimming removed 1 base at V and 4 bases at J, with 11 bases between.

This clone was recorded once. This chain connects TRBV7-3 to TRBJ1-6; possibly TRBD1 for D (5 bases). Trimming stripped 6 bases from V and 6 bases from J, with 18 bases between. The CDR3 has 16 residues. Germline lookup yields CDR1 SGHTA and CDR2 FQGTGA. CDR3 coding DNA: TGTGCCAGCAGTCTCCGCGGGGCACGGTCTAATTCACCCCTCCACTTT. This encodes CASSLRGARSNSPLHF.